This T cell receptor (beta chain) was found in a study of brain T cells in children with intractable seizures (dated by TCRdb to about 2021). A note on the overall study: As a first screen for immune gene transcripts, resected brain tissue from 50 or so pediatric epilepsy surgery cases was run on a NanoString immunology panel. Among the roughly 12 selected surgery cases, pre-surgery blood was additionally sequenced for eight, leaving four cases with brain tissue only.

Here is what the overall study found, with its caveats: Sequencing depth differed between pre- and post-surgery blood, so clones missing from the pre-surgery sample may reflect undersampling. Viral specificity was inferred only from CDR3 sequence similarity, and patients' HCMV serostatus was unknown.

The label giving this sample's time point can be read as: resected brain tissue, or blood drawn just prior to surgery. Surgery cases with the highest brain T cell transcript signatures were selected for TCR beta chain sequencing of brain tissue and, where available, blood. Before surgery, patients had received at least one anti-epileptic drug. TCR-sequenced patients were children with drug-resistant epilepsy due to tuberous sclerosis complex, focal cortical dysplasia, Rasmussen encephalitis or hemimegalencephaly. Blood was drawn right before the epilepsy surgery. Bulk genomic DNA was isolated from unsorted brain tissue and whole blood using the Monarch genomic DNA purification kit. About this clone itself: Its antigen specificity is not known. Base qualities are not at hand, and no much larger clone is one base apart.

The V end gives up 10 bases and the J end 4 bases, leaving 3 bases in the junction not matched to a gene. The cysteine opens and the phenylalanine closes a CDR3 of 11 amino acids. Of the read, only the CDR3 DNA is kept; its 33 bases are in frame from base 1. CDR1 MDHEN and CDR2 SYDVKM are derived from the germline V gene. The immunoSEQ assay was used to generate TCR beta chain sequences from genomic DNA. In the paper's pipeline: CDR3 sequences not starting with the conserved framework cysteine at position 104 were manually removed. To get clonality, the normalized Shannon's Diversity Index was subtracted from one, giving values from 0 (maximal diversity) to 1 (oligoclonal). Chi-squared comparison-of-proportions tests assessed whether the same CDR3 differed in frequency between samples, such as brain versus blood. Public clonotypes were identified by searching immuneACCESS, and similarity to known antiviral clonotypes was assessed with the VDJdb browser. In TCRdb, the immuneACCESS table is reduced to in-frame sequences with V and J assigned. These tables do not hold every clone; where another copy was compared, an unresolved V gene accounts for under half, and the others remain unexplained. V and J calls and clone size are those listed in that table; D and trimming were worked out from the DNA. A total of roughly 80,000 clones appear in this sample, roughly 89% of them only once. The ten largest make up 24% of the sample.

The sequence is built from TRBV28 and TRBJ1-2, and 7 junction bases match TRBD1. This sequence originates from a girl aged 2-10 years with Rasmussen encephalitis and intractable seizures. Sequencing was performed on peripheral blood, taken at surgery. The CDR3 corresponds to CATRDSYGYTF. The nucleotide sequence reads TGTGCCACTAGGGACAGCTATGGCTACACCTTC.